This T cell receptor beta chain was identified during a study of neoadjuvant anti-PD-1 for oral cavity cancer. The wider study: Nivolumab at 3 mg/kg was mostly given biweekly, three to four doses, pre-surgery.

CDR3 length: 17 amino acids. The junction had 8 bases not matched to a gene; V was cut back by 2 bases and J by 6 bases. Germline V gives CDR1 MGHRA, CDR2 YSYEKL. Study observations and caveats: PBMC Gini-index clonality exceeded responders' in non-responders post-nivolumab. Pretreatment Treg/Th17 ratio correlated inversely with post-treatment tumor clonality. With a few patients per group, TCR findings need larger cohorts.

Time point in this sample: after neoadjuvant nivolumab, at surgical resection. Sequenced by immunoSEQ multiplex PCR; TCRdb stores in-frame clones only, minus some. The table has more than 10,000 clones, over 55% seen once; the top ten hold approximately 2.3%. About this clone: What it binds is unknown.

V gene TRBV4-1 combines with J gene TRBJ2-1; 12 bases fit TRBD2. The source material was PBMCs, sampled after nivolumab (anti-PD-1) treatment. The clonotype was recovered from a person aged 35-79 years with oral cavity squamous cell carcinoma. The CDR3 reads CASSQYLLAGGLNEQFF. CDR3 bases: TGCGCCAGCAGCCAATACCTTCTAGCGGGGGGGCTCAATGAGCAGTTCTTC.